The T cell receptor (beta chain) under discussion was sequenced for a study of blood T cell repertoires in COVID-19. Only in-frame clones appear in the TCRdb table, and some are missing; sequencing was by immunoSEQ multiplex PCR. The sample includes some 290,000 clones, approximately 91% of them seen just once. Categorization into cohorts depended on clinical history that participants reported. In the case of this clone: Relative to the germline gene, one junction end is altered; a read error may explain this.

The length of the CDR3 is 11 residues. Germline CDR1 and CDR2: KGHDR and SFDVKD. Material: PBMCs or T cells enriched from blood (not recorded which). The V call is TRBV24-1, the J call TRBJ2-5; D remains ambiguous. The clonotype originates from a woman in her twenties or thirties who had been exposed to COVID-19. The CDR3 loop is CATSDLEAQYF. The CDR3 region has the DNA TGTGCCACCAGTGATTTAGAGGCCCAGTACTTC.